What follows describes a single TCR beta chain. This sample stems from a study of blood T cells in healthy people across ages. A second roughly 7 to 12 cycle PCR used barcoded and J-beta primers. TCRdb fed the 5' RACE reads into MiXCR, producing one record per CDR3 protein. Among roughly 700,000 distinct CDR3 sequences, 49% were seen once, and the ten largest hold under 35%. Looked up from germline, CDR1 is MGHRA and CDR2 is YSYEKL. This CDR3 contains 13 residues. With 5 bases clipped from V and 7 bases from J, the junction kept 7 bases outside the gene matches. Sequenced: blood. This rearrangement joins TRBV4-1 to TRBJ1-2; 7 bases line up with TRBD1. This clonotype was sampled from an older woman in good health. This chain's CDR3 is CASSKTGTAGYTF. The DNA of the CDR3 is TGCGCCAGCAGCAAGACAGGGACGGCTGGCTACACCTTC.